Below, 26 T cell receptor beta chains from the same sample are listed, as sequenced in a study of PD-1 blockade in classical Hodgkin lymphoma. Some clones are missing from TCRdb's copy, which holds only in-frame ones; the method was immunoSEQ multiplex PCR. The sample records tens of thousands of clones, more than 90% being singletons. Relapses following autologous stem cell transplantation were seen in all patients, with brentuximab vedotin exposure varying. Sequences were derived from peripheral blood mononuclear cells (PBMCs), sampled at baseline. The origin of the receptors is a human donor with classical Hodgkin lymphoma.

The V gene is TRBV28, the J gene TRBJ2-1; D may be TRBD1 or TRBD2 (5 bases each). V was trimmed by 7 bases and J by 4 bases, leaving 17 bases between them. The CDR3 runs to 15 residues. Germline lookup yields CDR1 MDHEN and CDR2 SYDVKM. This CDR3 is CASTPGLGTYNEQFF. For the CDR3, the DNA is TGTGCCAGCACCCCGGGGCTAGGAACTTACAATGAGCAGTTCTTC.

The rearrangement joins TRBV28 to TRBJ2-3, with D possibly being TRBD2 (6 bases). CDR3 size: 16 residues. CDR1 and CDR2 from the germline V gene are MDHEN and SYDVKM. Trimming took off 2 bases at V and 0 bases at J, with 12 bases between the two ends. In DNA, the CDR3 is TGTGCCAGCAGTTTACCCCCGGGGGTTAGCACAGATACGCAGTATTTT. Translation: CASSLPPGVSTDTQYF. Full variable domain (missing parts from reference TRBV28 and TRBJ2-3): DVKVTQSSRYLVKRTGEKVFLECVQDMDHENMFWYRQDPGLGLRLIYFSYDVKMKEKGDIPEGYSVSREKKERFSLILESASTNQTSMYLCASSLPPGVSTDTQYFGPGTRLTVL.

The V gene is TRBV9, the J gene TRBJ2-1, with 12 positions matching TRBD2. V lost 0 bases and J lost 9; bases outside the gene matches: 10. The CDR3 length is 17 residues. Germline values: CDR1 SGDLS, CDR2 YYNGEE. CDR3: CASSVVGTSGPLGEQFF. The CDR3 bases are TGTGCCAGCAGCGTAGTAGGGACTAGCGGGCCGTTGGGTGAGCAGTTCTTC.

The CDR3 loop is CASSTNEGGPPNTGELFF. CDR3 bases: TGTGCCAGCAGTACAAACGAGGGGGGGCCCCCGAACACCGGGGAGCTGTTTTTT. The chain is built from TRBV6-7 and TRBJ2-2, with D possibly matching TRBD2 (7 bases). TRBV6-7 is recorded as an ORF, its role being uncertain. The CDR3 loop spans 18 amino acids. Trimming removed 5 bases from V and 0 bases from J, with 19 bases in between.

A remark on this clone: A junction boundary mismatches the germline segment, possibly from a read error. The chain joins TRBV2 to TRBJ2-4; D tentatively reads TRBD1 or TRBD2 (5 bases each). This CDR3 is built from 11 residues. The V gene's germline CDR1 is SNHLY and CDR2 FYNNEI. The CDR3 spells CASSGGPRPDF. CDR3 DNA sequence: TGTGCCAGCAGTGGGGGACCCCGCCCGGACTTC. Full variable domain (remainder filled in from reference TRBV2 and TRBJ2-4): EPEVTQTPSHQVTQMGQEVILRCVPISNHLYFYWYRQILGQKVEFLVSFYNNEISEKSEIFDDQFSVERPDGSNFTLKIRSTKLEDSAMYFCASSGGPRPDFGAGTRLSVL.

The chain recombines TRBV4-1 with TRBJ2-1; D remains unclear. Trimming left V 1 base short and J 0 bases short, with 10 bases between. This CDR3 region has 16 residues. Germline loops: CDR1 MGHRA, CDR2 YSYEKL. The CDR3 loop reads CASSQVTVSSYNEQFF. CDR3 DNA sequence: TGCGCCAGCAGCCAAGTGACGGTTAGCTCCTACAATGAGCAGTTCTTC.

The V call is TRBV10-3, the J call TRBJ2-7, with 7 bases that match TRBD2. CDR3 length equals 16 residues. V dropped 0 bases and J dropped 5; count of bases not matched to a gene: 10. Germline V lookup: CDR1 ENHRY, CDR2 SYGVKD. DNA for the CDR3: TGTGCCATCAGTGAGTCGGTTTTCCGGGAGGAAAACGAGCAGTACTTC. Its translation is CAISESVFREENEQYF.

The chain recombines TRBV27 with TRBJ1-6; 8 bases are shared with TRBD1. Germline CDR1 and CDR2: MNHEY and SMNVEV (reference sequence). V was pared by 6 bases and J by 9 bases, with 4 bases of the junction left unmatched. The CDR3 covers 13 residues. CDR3 in DNA: TGTGCCAGCAGGACGACAGGGGTTTCACCCCTCCACTTT. This encodes CASRTTGVSPLHF.

This clone has more than one count but fewer than ten. This chain connects TRBV7-9 to TRBJ1-1; the D is unclear. The CDR3 has 11 amino acids. V was clipped by 7 bases and J by 1 base, with 4 bases between them. Germline V CDR1 and CDR2: SEHNR, FQNEAQ (reference sequence). The CDR3 region has the DNA TGTGCCAGCACGGGGAACACTGAAGCTTTCTTT. Translating gives CASTGNTEAFF.

The chain uses TRBV5-1 and TRBJ2-1, with D possibly being TRBD2 (5 bases). Trimming left V 4 bases short and J 5 bases short, with 16 bases between. The CDR3 length is 15 residues. CDR1 is SGHRS, CDR2 YFSETQ, per germline. This chain's CDR3 is CASSPGVAAHNEQFF. In DNA, the CDR3 is TGCGCCAGCAGCCCCGGGGTGGCGGCACACAATGAGCAGTTCTTC. Together with reference TRBV5-1 and TRBJ2-1, the CDR3 gives the full variable domain: KAGVTQTPRYLIKTRGQQVTLSCSPISGHRSVSWYQQTPGQGLQFLFEYFSETQRNKGNFPGRFSGRQFSNSRSEMNVSTLELGDSALYLCASSPGVAAHNEQFFGPGTRLTVL.

The CDR3 region is CASSLENQPQHF. The CDR3 bases are TGTGCCAGCAGCTTGGAAAATCAGCCCCAGCATTTT. The chain uses TRBV7-2 and TRBJ1-5; D ambiguous. Looked up from germline, CDR1 is SGHTA and CDR2 is FQGNSA. The CDR3 spans 12 residues. Deletions cut 3 bases from V and 4 bases from J, with 4 bases between.

J is TRBJ1-6 and V is TRBV14; TRBD1 matches at 9 bases. Germline CDR1 SGHDN, CDR2 FVKESK. V was clipped by 0 bases and J by 14 bases; unmatched bases: 8. The CDR3 runs to 15 residues. In DNA form, the CDR3 reads TGTGCCAGCAGCCAAGAACTACCGGGACAGGGATCCCTCCACTTT. The encoded protein is CASSQELPGQGSLHF.

Comment on this clone: Other DNA sequences in the same sample also yield this CDR3. The rearrangement links TRBV18 to TRBJ1-1; D may be TRBD1 (5 bases). Germline values: CDR1 KGHSH, CDR2 LQKENI. The CDR3 loop spans 14 amino acids. The V end lost 3 bases, the J end lost 0 bases, and 8 bases lay between the germline ends. CDR3 in DNA: TGTGCCAGCTCACCGGGACTTATGAACACTGAAGCTTTCTTT. Translated: CASSPGLMNTEAFF.

The J gene is TRBJ2-2, the V gene TRBV21-1; the D segment call TRBD2 is taken from the table without a DNA check. TRBV21-1 is a listed pseudogene. The CDR3 is made up of 18 amino acids. CDR3 bases: TGTGCCAGCAGCAGTCCGGCCCCATTAGCGGGATCCACCGGGGAGCTGTTTTTT. Protein sequence: CASSSPAPLAGSTGELFF.

This clone was detected a few times. CDR3 sequence (DNA): TGTGCCAGCAGTCGAAGCATGGGGGGGTACGAGCAGTACTTC. It translates to CASSRSMGGYEQYF. This rearrangement joins TRBV6-5 to TRBJ2-7; TRBD2 matches at 7 bases. Germline V lookup: CDR1 MNHEY, CDR2 SVGAGI. This CDR3 contains 14 residues. Unmatched junction bases numbered 8, after V lost 5 bases and J lost 4 bases.

V gene TRBV11-2 combines with J gene TRBJ2-3, with a possible D match to TRBD1 (6 bases). V lost 3 bases and J 5 bases, leaving 9 bases between the germline ends. Germline V gene data show CDR1 as SGHAT and CDR2 as FQNNGV. The CDR3 covers 13 residues. Here the CDR3 reads CASSLPQGDTQYF. In DNA, the CDR3 is TGTGCCAGCAGCTTGCCACAGGGAGATACGCAGTATTTT. Based on the CDR3 plus reference TRBV11-2 and TRBJ2-3, the full variable domain is EAGVAQSPRYKIIEKRQSVAFWCNPISGHATLYWYQQILGQGPKLLIQFQNNGVVDDSQLPKDRFSAERLKGVDSTLKIQPAKLEDSAVYLCASSLPQGDTQYFGPGTRLTVL.

V and J are TRBV9 and TRBJ2-3; 7 positions match TRBD2. The CDR3 is made up of 16 amino acids. The J segment lost 4 bases and the V segment lost 0 bases, leaving 8 bases of the junction unmatched. Germline loops: CDR1 SGDLS, CDR2 YYNGEE. CDR3 nucleotides: TGTGCCAGCAGCGTAGATGGGGGAGGGCCCTCAGATACGCAGTATTTT. It is translated as CASSVDGGGPSDTQYF.

This rearrangement joins TRBV19 to TRBJ1-1; D uncertain. CDR3 length equals 13 residues. With 3 bases removed from V and 2 bases from J, the gap between germline ends came to 7 bases. Germline V gene data show CDR1 as LNHDA and CDR2 as SQIVND (reference sequence). The CDR3 region has the DNA TGTGCCAGTAGTATCTCTCTAAACACTGAAGCTTTCTTT. Its protein product is CASSISLNTEAFF.

In DNA form, the CDR3 reads TGTGCCAGCAGCGTCGGATACTTCAATCAGCCCCAGCATTTT. Protein: CASSVGYFNQPQHF. The rearrangement joins TRBV5-5 to TRBJ1-5; D call uncertain. The CDR3 is 14 residues long. Germline CDR1 reads SGHKS; CDR2 reads YYEKEE (reference sequence). Trimming pared 4 bases from V and 3 bases from J, leaving 11 bases between. Complete variable domain (other parts from reference TRBV5-5 and TRBJ1-5): DAGVTQSPTHLIKTRGQQVTLRCSPISGHKSVSWYQQVLGQGPQFIFQYYEKEERGRGNFPDRFSARQFPNYSSELNVNALLLGDSALYLCASSVGYFNQPQHFGDGTRLSIL.

The chain has TRBV5-1 and TRBJ2-3, with D possibly called TRBD1 or TRBD2 (5 bases each). This CDR3 comprises 18 residues. V was clipped by 4 bases and J by 0 bases, with 21 bases between them. CDR1 is SGHRS and CDR2 is YFSETQ in the germline V gene. As DNA, the CDR3 is TGCGCCAGCAGCCTTCATGCGGTAGAGGGGTGGAGCACAGATACGCAGTATTTT. Translating gives CASSLHAVEGWSTDTQYF.

This chain uses TRBV7-8 with TRBJ2-1, with TRBD2 identical over 11 bases. Germline lookup yields CDR1 SGHVS and CDR2 FQNEAQ. The CDR3 length is 12 residues. J was trimmed by 9 bases and V by 5 bases; bases with no gene match: 0. CDR3 residues: CASSGLAGEQFF. In DNA, the CDR3 is TGTGCCAGCAGCGGACTAGCGGGTGAGCAGTTCTTC. Looking up the rest from reference TRBV7-8 and TRBJ2-1 gives the full variable domain: GAGVSQSPRYKVAKRGQDVALRCDPISGHVSLFWYQQALGQGPEFLTYFQNEAQLDKSGLPSDRFFAERPEGSVSTLKIQRTQQEDSAVYLCASSGLAGEQFFGPGTRLTVL.

Only a few counts were recorded for this clone. The chain employs TRBV6-1 and TRBJ1-1; D is uncertain. The CDR3 runs to 13 residues. From germline, CDR1 is MNHNS and CDR2 SASEGT. Trimming removed 2 bases from V and 6 bases from J, with 10 bases in between. CDR3 amino acids: CASSERTGAEAFF. CDR3 in DNA: TGTGCCAGCAGTGAAAGGACGGGCGCTGAAGCTTTCTTT.

Only a few counts were recorded for this clone. The V call is TRBV4-1, the J call TRBJ1-6; 7 bases line up with TRBD1. CDR1 is MGHRA, CDR2 YSYEKL, per germline. Unmatched junction bases numbered 6, after V lost 1 base and J lost 9 bases. This CDR3 has 15 residues. The CDR3 reads CASSQATGSSSPLHF. The CDR3 nucleotides read TGCGCCAGCAGCCAAGCGACAGGGTCTTCTTCACCCCTCCACTTT.

V gene TRBV7-9 combines with J gene TRBJ2-1; 7 positions match TRBD2. The V gene end was trimmed by 1 base and the J gene end by 4 bases; junction bases not matched to a gene: 1. The CDR3 loop spans 14 amino acids. CDR1 SEHNR and CDR2 FQNEAQ come from the germline V gene (reference sequence). The CDR3 protein is CASSLDGGYNEQFF. The CDR3 DNA sequence: TGTGCCAGCAGCTTAGACGGGGGGTACAATGAGCAGTTCTTC. The full variable domain, rest sourced from reference TRBV7-9 and TRBJ2-1, is DTGVSQNPRHKITKRGQNVTFRCDPISEHNRLYWYRQTLGQGPEFLTYFQNEAQLEKSRLLSDRFSAERPKGSFSTLEIQRTEQGDSAMYLCASSLDGGYNEQFFGPGTRLTVL.

The rearrangement uses TRBV2 and TRBJ1-4; possibly TRBD1 for D (6 bases). With 3 bases removed from V and 14 bases from J, the gap between germline ends came to 16 bases. There are 13 residues in the CDR3. Germline V CDR1 and CDR2: SNHLY, FYNNEI. The CDR3: CASSEESVGALFF. CDR3 nucleotides: TGTGCCAGCAGTGAGGAGTCGGTGGGGGCGCTGTTTTTT.

In its sample, this clone was seen a few times. The rearrangement joins TRBV28 to TRBJ2-5; 7 bases are a match to TRBD2. Germline V lookup: CDR1 MDHEN, CDR2 SYDVKM. V shed 3 bases and J 5 bases; nucleotides not matched to a gene: 9. This CDR3 spans 15 amino acids. The CDR3 protein is CASSLRTGGLETQYF. The CDR3 DNA sequence: TGTGCCAGCAGTTTGAGGACGGGAGGCTTGGAGACCCAGTACTTC.